The 10 T cell receptor beta chains listed next were all sequenced from one sample in a study of blood T cell repertoires in COVID-19. Sequencing used immunoSEQ multiplex PCR; TCRdb keeps in-frame clones, though not all of them. This table holds more than 45,000 clones, around 86% found once. The specimen was peripheral blood. The source is a man between 65 and 79 years old with acute or convalescent COVID-19.

This chain connects TRBV11-3 to TRBJ2-2; weak D call: TRBD1 (5 bases). CDR1 and CDR2 (germline): SGHNT, YENEEA. V lost 4 bases and J lost 4, with 10 bases in between. This CDR3 contains 14 residues. CDR3 coding DNA: TGTGCCAGCAGCTATCAGGGTTCCACCGGGGAGCTGTTTTTT. It encodes CASSYQGSTGELFF.

The V call is TRBV28, the J call TRBJ1-2; D call uncertain. V was shortened by 1 base and J by 2 bases, with 8 bases between the two germline ends. This CDR3 comprises 14 residues. Germline-derived CDR1 and CDR2 are MDHEN and SYDVKM. The CDR3 region has the DNA TGTGCCAGCAGTTTATCGGCGGGGAACTATGGCTACACCTTC. Translating gives CASSLSAGNYGYTF.

The sample holds one count of this clone. The chain is built from TRBV4-1 and TRBJ2-7; the match to TRBD1 covers 7 bases. From germline, CDR1 is MGHRA and CDR2 YSYEKL. With 4 bases clipped from V and 1 base from J, the junction kept 4 bases outside the gene matches. The CDR3 runs to 14 residues. The CDR3 region has the DNA TGCGCCAGCAGCCCCGTACAGGGGTCCTACGAGCAGTACGTC. Protein product: CASSPVQGSYEQYV.

The DNA for the CDR3 is TGTGCCAGCAGATTTGGCGGCGGACAGGGGGCTTCAGATACGCAGTATTTT. Its translation is CASRFGGGQGASDTQYF. V gene TRBV27 combines with J gene TRBJ2-3, with 11 bases that match TRBD1. With 6 bases clipped from V and 4 bases from J, the junction kept 12 bases outside the gene matches. The CDR3 sequence is 17 residues long. Per germline, CDR1 MNHEY and CDR2 SMNVEV (reference sequence).

CDR3 in DNA: TGTGCCAGCAGTCCAGGAGGCCATAATTCACCCCTCCACTTT. This translates into CASSPGGHNSPLHF. This chain connects TRBV7-2 to TRBJ1-6; unclear D gene. V was shortened by 6 bases and J by 5 bases, with 11 bases between the two germline ends. The CDR3 length is 14 residues. Germline V gene lookup returns CDR1 SGHTA and CDR2 FQGNSA.

This clone appeared a single time. The chain combines TRBV5-1 with TRBJ1-1, with D maybe TRBD1 (5 bases). Germline V gene lookup returns CDR1 SGHRS and CDR2 YFSETQ. The length of the CDR3 is 14 residues. Between the trimmed V and J ends, which lost 4 bases and 1 base, there was a span of 11 bases. The CDR3 protein is CASSETGRNTEAFF. DNA for the CDR3: TGCGCCAGCAGCGAAACAGGAAGGAACACTGAAGCTTTCTTT.

The chain carries TRBV12-5 and TRBJ1-5; TRBD1 aligns across 7 bases. Germline loops: CDR1 LGHNT, CDR2 FRNRAP. CDR3 size: 13 residues. With V trimmed by 5 bases and J by 6 bases, 4 bases remained unmatched. DNA of the CDR3: TGTGCTAGTGGTCCCCGACAGGGTCAGCCCCAGCATTTT. The encoded protein is CASGPRQGQPQHF.

The chain uses TRBV10-2 and TRBJ2-3; 9 nucleotides match TRBD2. Germline CDR1 reads WSHSY; CDR2 reads SAAADI. The CDR3 covers 14 residues. Germline trimming cut 8 bases from V and 2 bases from J; bases unmatched to any gene: 5. The CDR3 DNA is TGCGCCAGCGGGGGGACTAGCATCACAGATACGCAGTATTTT. This gives the protein CASGGTSITDTQYF.

The chain carries TRBV6-1 and TRBJ2-7, with TRBD2 matching 16 bases. Germline-derived CDR1 and CDR2 are MNHNS and SASEGT. The ends lost 3 bases at V and 5 bases at J; junction bases unmatched: 7. This CDR3 has 17 amino acids. This chain's CDR3 is CASSEGLAGGPFHEQYF. The CDR3 nucleotides are TGTGCCAGCAGTGAGGGACTAGCGGGAGGGCCATTCCACGAGCAGTACTTC.

The CDR3 DNA is TGTGCCAGCAGAACTCCAGGGGCCAACTATGGCTACACCTTC. Its translation is CASRTPGANYGYTF. The V gene is TRBV6-5, the J gene TRBJ1-2, with TRBD1 as a possible D gene (6 bases). The CDR3 totals 14 residues. Germline V gene data show CDR1 as MNHEY and CDR2 as SVGAGI. V was cut by 6 bases and J by 2 bases, with 13 bases left in between.